The next 17 T cell receptor beta chains were all read from a single sample in a study of blood T cell repertoires in COVID-19. TCRdb's table, derived via immunoSEQ multiplex PCR, lists solely in-frame clones and lacks some. Here the sample spans 110,000 to 150,000 clones, more than 75% being singletons. Sequencing was performed on peripheral blood. The receptors were gathered from an elderly man with acute or convalescent COVID-19.

The chain couples TRBV18 to TRBJ1-1; 11 bases map to TRBD1. This CDR3 spans 15 amino acids. Germline CDR1 reads KGHSH; CDR2 reads LQKENI. V lost 6 bases to trimming and J lost 1 base; unmatched junction nucleotides: 4. CDR3 in amino acids: CASSMGTGGNTEAFF. CDR3 nucleotide sequence: TGTGCCAGCTCCATGGGGACAGGGGGGAACACTGAAGCTTTCTTT.

The gene calls are TRBV6-5 and TRBJ2-3, with 8 bases fitting TRBD2. The germline V gene encodes CDR1 MNHEY and CDR2 SVGAGI. V shed 2 bases and J 1 base; nucleotides not matched to a gene: 5. There are 16 residues in the CDR3. The CDR3 DNA follows: TGTGCCAGCAGTTACAGCGGAGCGGGGGGCACAGATACGCAGTATTTT. Its translation: CASSYSGAGGTDTQYF.

The chain uses TRBV28 and TRBJ2-3, with 8 bases lining up with TRBD2. Losses at the gene ends were 8 bases for V and 0 bases for J; bases not matched to a gene: 16. The CDR3 is 18 residues long. The V gene's germline CDR1 is MDHEN and CDR2 SYDVKM. The CDR3 protein is CASSMAGGPVTSTDTQYF. CDR3 sequence (DNA): TGTGCCAGCTCTATGGCGGGGGGCCCGGTTACTAGCACAGATACGCAGTATTTT.

V is TRBV5-1 and J is TRBJ2-3; 7 bases are shared with TRBD1. V gave up 2 bases and J gave up 0 bases; unmatched junction bases: 12. The CDR3 sequence is 18 residues long. Per the germline V gene, CDR1 is SGHRS and CDR2 is YFSETQ. This CDR3 is CASSFEGQTSSSTDTQYF. The CDR3 coding sequence is TGCGCCAGCAGCTTCGAGGGACAGACATCCTCTAGCACAGATACGCAGTATTTT. Looking up the rest from reference TRBV5-1 and TRBJ2-3 gives the full variable domain: KAGVTQTPRYLIKTRGQQVTLSCSPISGHRSVSWYQQTPGQGLQFLFEYFSETQRNKGNFPGRFSGRQFSNSRSEMNVSTLELGDSALYLCASSFEGQTSSSTDTQYFGPGTRLTVL.

This clone was recorded once. The chain links TRBV2 to TRBJ1-6; no clear D gene. This CDR3 region has 13 residues. V was cut by 6 bases and J by 14 bases, with 17 bases left in between. The germline V gene has CDR1 SNHLY and CDR2 FYNNEI. Written as DNA, the CDR3 is TGTGCCAGCAGGGGCAACCTCGCGTTCTCCCTCCACTTT. Translating gives CASRGNLAFSLHF.

This chain uses TRBV19 with TRBJ2-2; 7 nucleotides match TRBD1. J was trimmed by 7 bases and V by 5 bases; bases with no gene match: 7. Germline V lookup: CDR1 LNHDA, CDR2 SQIVND (reference sequence). CDR3 length: 14 amino acids. CDR3 sequence: CASSRQGSGGELFF. Written as DNA, the CDR3 is TGTGCCAGTAGTCGACAGGGTTCGGGCGGGGAGCTGTTTTTT.

This chain joins TRBV6-4 and TRBJ2-3; 9 nucleotides match TRBD2. The V segment lost 6 bases and the J segment 2 bases; nucleotides outside the gene matches: 3. Looked up from germline, CDR1 is MRHNA and CDR2 is SNTAGT. This CDR3 contains 14 residues. The CDR3 region has the DNA TGTGCCAGCAGCGAGCGGGGGGCCACAGATACGCAGTATTTT. Its protein product is CASSERGATDTQYF.

The chain links TRBV5-8 to TRBJ1-4; 7 bases match TRBD1. The CDR3 is 16 amino acids. The germline CDR1 and CDR2 sequences are SGHTS and YDEGEE. V was pared by 6 bases and J by 4 bases, with 12 bases of the junction left unmatched. The CDR3 protein is CASTALDRTLNEKLFF. DNA of the CDR3: TGTGCCAGCACCGCGCTGGACAGGACCCTTAATGAAAAACTGTTTTTT.

This clone was recorded once. The chain joins TRBV4-3 to TRBJ2-2, with D unclear. Trimming stripped 0 bases from V and 6 bases from J, with 11 bases between. This CDR3 is 15 amino acids long. Germline V CDR1 and CDR2: LGHNA, YSLEER. CDR3 sequence reads: CASSQEVYRAGELFF. The CDR3 DNA sequence: TGCGCCAGCAGCCAAGAGGTATATCGGGCCGGGGAGCTGTTTTTT.

V usage is TRBV18 and J usage is TRBJ2-3; D remains ambiguous. CDR1 KGHSH and CDR2 LQKENI come from the germline V gene. This CDR3 region has 14 residues. V gave up 2 bases and J gave up 1 base, with 7 bases separating them. This chain's CDR3 is CASSPIGRTDTQYF. The CDR3 nucleotides are TGTGCCAGCTCACCAATTGGCCGCACAGATACGCAGTATTTT.

To note about this clone: Other DNA sequences in this sample translate to the same CDR3. The J gene is TRBJ2-7, the V gene TRBV28, with TRBD1 identical over 7 bases. Germline loops: CDR1 MDHEN, CDR2 SYDVKM. The length of the CDR3 is 15 residues. J was trimmed by 0 bases and V by 4 bases; bases with no gene match: 6. For the CDR3, the DNA is TGTGCCAGCAGTTCCCGGACAGGAGGCTCCTACGAGCAGTACTTC. Encoded protein: CASSSRTGGSYEQYF.

This clone has only a few counts. This chain uses TRBV7-6 with TRBJ2-7, with D possibly being TRBD1 (6 bases). V was pared by 3 bases and J by 7 bases, with 13 bases between. Per germline, CDR1 SGHVS and CDR2 FNYEAQ. This CDR3 is built from 13 residues. For the CDR3, the DNA is TGTGCCAGCAGCTTTCAGGGGCGAGGGGAGCAGTACTTC. Translating it yields CASSFQGRGEQYF.

The CDR3 nucleotides read TGTGCCAGCTCACAAGGGACTCGCAATGAGCAGTTCTTC. The encoded protein is CASSQGTRNEQFF. V and J are TRBV18 and TRBJ2-1; possible D gene TRBD2, 6 bases. This CDR3 has 13 residues. The germline V gene has CDR1 KGHSH and CDR2 LQKENI. V was clipped by 4 bases and J by 6 bases, with 10 bases between them.

The V and J genes are TRBV6-6 and TRBJ2-4; TRBD2 is a possible D gene (5 bases). This CDR3 contains 15 residues. The V gene lost 4 bases and the J gene lost 6 bases, with 16 bases spanning the gap. From germline, CDR1 is MNHNY and CDR2 SVGAGI (reference sequence). CDR3 sequence: CASSSGLFYLNIQYF. The DNA of the CDR3 is TGTGCCAGCAGTTCCGGACTCTTTTACTTAAACATTCAGTACTTC.

This chain links TRBV7-2 with TRBJ2-1; 9 bases are a match to TRBD1. V trimming: 4 bases; J trimming: 5 bases; junction bases outside the gene matches: 3. This CDR3 has 14 residues. Germline assignment: CDR1 SGHTA and CDR2 FQGNSA. CDR3 in DNA: TGTGCCAGCAGCTCTAGACAGGGGGACAATGAGCAGTTCTTC. It specifies CASSSRQGDNEQFF.

The chain couples TRBV6-2 or TRBV6-3 to TRBJ1-1; D remains ambiguous. The CDR3 is made up of 13 amino acids. V was pared by 2 bases and J by 2 bases, with 6 bases between. Germline assignment: CDR1 MNHEY and CDR2 SVGEGT. For the CDR3, the DNA is TGTGCCAGCAGTTACAACAGAAACACTGAAGCTTTCTTT. Encoded protein: CASSYNRNTEAFF.

J is TRBJ1-3 and V is TRBV28, with a tentative D call TRBD1 (6 bases). V was cut by 5 bases and J by 4 bases, with 12 bases left in between. Per the germline V gene, CDR1 is MDHEN and CDR2 is SYDVKM. The CDR3 runs to 14 residues. The CDR3 coding sequence is TGTGCCAGCAGTGGTCCGGGACAAGGAAACACCATATATTTT. Translated: CASSGPGQGNTIYF.